This section outlines one T cell receptor beta chain sequence together with its context. V lost 7 bases, J lost 1 base, and 11 bases lay in between. CDR1 is ENHRY, CDR2 SYGVKD, per germline. This CDR3 comprises 13 residues. This sample was included in a study of blood T cells in healthy people across ages. Alongside a J-beta primer mix, a sample-barcoded 5' primer served in a second PCR lasting roughly 7 to 11 cycles. In TCRdb, the 5' RACE reads were re-called with MiXCR into one record per CDR3 protein. The data hold about 1.6 million distinct CDR3 sequences, with 34% observed a single time. V gene TRBV10-3 combines with J gene TRBJ2-7; D possibly corresponds to TRBD2 (5 bases). The sequence derives from a woman aged 25 to 39 in good health. Sequencing was performed on blood. CDR3 in amino acids: CAINGGDSYEQYF. CDR3 in DNA: TGTGCCATCAATGGAGGTGATTCCTACGAGCAGTACTTC.